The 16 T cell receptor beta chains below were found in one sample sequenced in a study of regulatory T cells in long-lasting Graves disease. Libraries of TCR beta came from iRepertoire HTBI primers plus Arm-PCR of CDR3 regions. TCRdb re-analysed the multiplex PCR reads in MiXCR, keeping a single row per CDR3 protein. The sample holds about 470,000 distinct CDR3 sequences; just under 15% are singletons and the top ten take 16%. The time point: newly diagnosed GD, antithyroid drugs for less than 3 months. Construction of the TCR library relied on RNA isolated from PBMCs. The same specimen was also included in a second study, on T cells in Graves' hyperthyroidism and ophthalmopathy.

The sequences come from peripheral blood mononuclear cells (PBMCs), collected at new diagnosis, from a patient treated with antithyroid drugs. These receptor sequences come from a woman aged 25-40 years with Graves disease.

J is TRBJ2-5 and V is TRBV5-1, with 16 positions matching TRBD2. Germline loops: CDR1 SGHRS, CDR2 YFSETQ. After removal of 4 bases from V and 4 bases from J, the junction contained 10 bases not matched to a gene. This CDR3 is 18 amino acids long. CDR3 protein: CASSTGLAGGTFGETQYF. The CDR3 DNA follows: TGCGCCAGCAGCACGGGACTAGCGGGAGGGACCTTCGGAGAGACCCAGTACTTC.

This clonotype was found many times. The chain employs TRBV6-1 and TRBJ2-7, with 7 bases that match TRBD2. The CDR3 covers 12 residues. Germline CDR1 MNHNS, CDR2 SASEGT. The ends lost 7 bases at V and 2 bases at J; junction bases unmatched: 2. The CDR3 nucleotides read TGTGCCAGCACCCGGGGGGCCTACGAGCAGTACTTC. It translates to CASTRGAYEQYF.

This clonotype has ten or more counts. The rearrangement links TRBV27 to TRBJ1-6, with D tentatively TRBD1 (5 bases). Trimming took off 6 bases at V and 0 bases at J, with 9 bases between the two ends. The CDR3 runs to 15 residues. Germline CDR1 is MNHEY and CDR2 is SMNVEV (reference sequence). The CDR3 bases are TGTGCCAGCAGACCTGGGGGCTCCTATAATTCACCCCTCCACTTT. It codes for CASRPGGSYNSPLHF.

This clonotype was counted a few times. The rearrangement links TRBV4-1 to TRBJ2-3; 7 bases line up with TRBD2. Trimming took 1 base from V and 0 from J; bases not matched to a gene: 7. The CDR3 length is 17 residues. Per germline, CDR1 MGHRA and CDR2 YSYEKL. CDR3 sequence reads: CASSQGPSGQSTDTQYF. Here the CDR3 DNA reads TGCGCCAGCAGCCAAGGCCCTAGCGGACAAAGCACAGATACGCAGTATTTT.

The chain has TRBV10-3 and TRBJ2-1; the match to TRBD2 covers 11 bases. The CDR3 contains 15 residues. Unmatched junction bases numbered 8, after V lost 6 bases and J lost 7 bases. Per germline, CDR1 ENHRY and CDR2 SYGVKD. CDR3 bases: TGTGCCATCAGGATCATAGCGGGAGGGCTTAATGAGCAGTTCTTC. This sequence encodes CAIRIIAGGLNEQFF.

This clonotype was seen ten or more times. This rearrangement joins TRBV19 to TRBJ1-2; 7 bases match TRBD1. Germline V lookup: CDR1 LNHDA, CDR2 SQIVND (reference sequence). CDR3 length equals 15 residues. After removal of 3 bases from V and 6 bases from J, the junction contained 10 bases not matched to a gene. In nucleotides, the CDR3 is TGTGCCAGTAGTATGGAGGGGACAGCACACGATGGCTACACCTTC. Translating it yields CASSMEGTAHDGYTF.

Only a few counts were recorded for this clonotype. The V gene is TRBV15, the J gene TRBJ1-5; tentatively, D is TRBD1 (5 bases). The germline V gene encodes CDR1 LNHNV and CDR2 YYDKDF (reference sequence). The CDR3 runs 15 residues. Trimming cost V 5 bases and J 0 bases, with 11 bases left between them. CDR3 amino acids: CATSQGTYSNQPQHF. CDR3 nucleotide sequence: TGTGCCACCAGCCAGGGTACATATAGCAATCAGCCCCAGCATTTT. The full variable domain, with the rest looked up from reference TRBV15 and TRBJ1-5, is DAMVIQNPRYQVTQFGKPVTLSCSQTLNHNVMYWYQQKSSQAPKLLFHYYDKDFNNEADTPDNFQSRRPNTSFCFLDIRSPGLGDTAMYLCATSQGTYSNQPQHFGDGTRLSIL.

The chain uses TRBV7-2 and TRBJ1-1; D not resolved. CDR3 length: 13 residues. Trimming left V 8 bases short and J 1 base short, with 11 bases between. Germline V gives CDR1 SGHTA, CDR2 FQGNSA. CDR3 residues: CASGEAANTEAFF. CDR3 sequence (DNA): TGTGCCAGCGGTGAGGCGGCGAACACTGAAGCTTTCTTT.

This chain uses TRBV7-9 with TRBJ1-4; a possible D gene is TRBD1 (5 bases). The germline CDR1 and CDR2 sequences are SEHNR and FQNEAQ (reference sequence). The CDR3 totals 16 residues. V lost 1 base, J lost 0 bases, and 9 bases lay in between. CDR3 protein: CASSLDLGPTNEKLFF. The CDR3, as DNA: TGTGCCAGCAGCTTAGATCTGGGACCAACTAATGAAAAACTGTTTTTT.

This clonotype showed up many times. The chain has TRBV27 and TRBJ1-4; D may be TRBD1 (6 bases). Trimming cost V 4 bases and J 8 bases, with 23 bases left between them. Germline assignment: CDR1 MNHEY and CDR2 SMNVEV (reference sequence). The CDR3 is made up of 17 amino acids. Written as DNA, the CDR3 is TGTGCCAGCAGTTCACCCCGGTCAGGGGCCATGCGGGAAAAACTGTTTTTT. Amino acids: CASSSPRSGAMREKLFF.

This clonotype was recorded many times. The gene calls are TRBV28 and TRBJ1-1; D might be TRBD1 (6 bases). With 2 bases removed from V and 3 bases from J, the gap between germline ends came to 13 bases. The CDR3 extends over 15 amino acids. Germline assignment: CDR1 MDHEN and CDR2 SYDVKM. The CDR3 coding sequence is TGTGCCAGCAGTTTAGAACAGGGAGCGGACACTGAAGCTTTCTTT. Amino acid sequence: CASSLEQGADTEAFF.

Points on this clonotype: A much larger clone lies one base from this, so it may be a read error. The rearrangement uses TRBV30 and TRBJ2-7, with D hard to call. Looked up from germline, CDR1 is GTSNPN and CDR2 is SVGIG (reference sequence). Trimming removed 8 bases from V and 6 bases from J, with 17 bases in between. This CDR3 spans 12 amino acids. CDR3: CAPSDRSPEQYF. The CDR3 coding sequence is TGTGCCCCCTCCGATCGTTCTCCCGAGCAGTACTTC.

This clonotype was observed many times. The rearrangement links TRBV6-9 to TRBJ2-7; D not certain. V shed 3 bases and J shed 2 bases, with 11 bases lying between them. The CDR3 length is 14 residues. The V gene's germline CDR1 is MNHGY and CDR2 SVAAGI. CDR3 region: CASSYKPATYEQYF. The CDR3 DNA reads TGTGCCAGCAGTTACAAGCCAGCGACCTACGAGCAGTACTTC.

The CDR3 is CASSSPTANTGELFF. CDR3 sequence (DNA): TGTGCCAGCAGTTCGCCGACCGCGAACACCGGGGAGCTGTTTTTT. This sequence joins TRBV12-3 or TRBV12-4 and TRBJ2-2; no clear D gene. The CDR3 covers 15 residues. The germline V and J ends were trimmed by 4 bases and 0 bases, with 9 bases remaining between them.

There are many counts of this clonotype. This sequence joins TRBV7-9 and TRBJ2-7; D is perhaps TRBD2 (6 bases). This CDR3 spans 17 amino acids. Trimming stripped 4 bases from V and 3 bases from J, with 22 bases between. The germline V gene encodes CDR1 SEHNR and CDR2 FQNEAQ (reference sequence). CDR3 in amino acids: CASSSSPWDSVHYEQYF. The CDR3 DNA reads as TGTGCCAGCAGCTCGTCCCCCTGGGACTCGGTCCACTACGAGCAGTACTTC.

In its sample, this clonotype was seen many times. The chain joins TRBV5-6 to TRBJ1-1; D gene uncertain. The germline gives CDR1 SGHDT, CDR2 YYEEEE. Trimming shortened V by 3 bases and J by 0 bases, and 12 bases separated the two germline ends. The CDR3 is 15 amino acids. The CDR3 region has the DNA TGTGCCAGCAGCTCCCGAATTCTCATGAACACTGAAGCTTTCTTT. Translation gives CASSSRILMNTEAFF.